This T cell receptor beta chain emerged from a study of cytomegalovirus exposure and HLA in healthy donors. As concerns this clone: Its antigen is not known.

Per the germline V gene, CDR1 is SGDLS and CDR2 is YYNGEE. There are 12 residues in the CDR3. The germline V and J ends were trimmed by 2 bases and 7 bases, with 4 bases remaining between them. Study observations and caveats: The authors later linked a missense DCLRE1C variant to TCR beta V- and J-gene trimming.

Researchers ran the PCR with 60 Vbeta and 13 Jbeta primers. The data were produced by immunoSEQ multiplex PCR, yet TCRdb's version contains in-frame clones alone and is incomplete. The table has more than 130,000 clones, about three quarters seen once. Source material: PBMCs. The genes are TRBV9 and TRBJ1-6, with no clear D. The clonotype comes from a human donor in good health. CDR3 coding DNA: TGTGCCAGCAGCGTTCAAAATTCACCCCTCCACTTT. Protein product: CASSVQNSPLHF. Filled out from reference TRBV9 and TRBJ1-6, the complete variable domain reads DSGVTQTPKHLITATGQRVTLRCSPRSGDLSVYWYQQSLDQGLQFLIQYYNGEERAKGNILERFSAQQFPDLHSELNLSSLELGDSALYFCASSVQNSPLHFGNGTRLTVT.